Shown below are 17 T cell receptor beta chains from a single sample sequenced in a study of T cell responses to AZD1222 COVID-19 vaccine (dated by TCRdb to the early 2020s). This specimen's time point label, interpreted: about 28 days (+/-7) after the second vaccine dose. Libraries were prepared through the immunoSEQ multiplex PCR assay. The table was pulled from immuneACCESS by TCRdb, which kept in-frame rearrangements only. Such tables lose some clones; where checked, under half of the loss comes from unresolved V genes, and the rest has no known cause. For this sample there are more than 70,000 clones; approximately 90% appear just once. The ten top clones hold about 29% of the sample. The sample was peripheral blood, taken 28 days after the second AZD1222 dose. Every receptor here comes from an adult who received the AZD1222 COVID-19 vaccine.

The chain uses TRBV28 and TRBJ1-2; the D is unclear. Trimming left V 1 base short and J 1 base short, with 7 bases between. The germline V gene has CDR1 MDHEN and CDR2 SYDVKM. This CDR3 spans 14 amino acids. The CDR3 reads CASSLYQINYGYTF. The CDR3 DNA is TGTGCCAGCAGTTTATATCAGATTAACTATGGCTACACCTTC.

This clone appeared once. The chain carries TRBV7-3 and TRBJ2-2; D not resolved. Germline CDR1 and CDR2: SGHTA and FQGTGA. The CDR3 runs to 14 residues. Trimming removed 5 bases at V and 5 bases at J, with 12 bases between. CDR3 sequence (DNA): TGTGCCAGCAGCCCGGACCCCCCGACCGGGGAGCTGTTTTTT. Residues: CASSPDPPTGELFF. The complete variable domain, with remaining parts taken from reference TRBV7-3 and TRBJ2-2, reads GAGVSQTPSNKVTEKGKYVELRCDPISGHTALYWYRQSLGQGPEFLIYFQGTGAADDSGLPNDRFFAVRPEGSVSTLKIQRTERGDSAVYLCASSPDPPTGELFFGEGSRLTVL.

The rearrangement uses TRBV5-1 and TRBJ2-1; tentative D call: TRBD1 (6 bases). CDR1 is SGHRS, CDR2 YFSETQ, per germline. Trimming stripped 2 bases from V and 8 bases from J, with 14 bases between. The CDR3 has 14 residues. The DNA for the CDR3 is TGCGCCAGCAGCTTAGTCCTCGCAGGGGATGAGCAGTTCTTC. Translation: CASSLVLAGDEQFF.

The genes are TRBV11-2 and TRBJ1-5; D not resolved. V lost 1 base and J 4 bases, leaving 8 bases between the germline ends. The CDR3 length is 14 residues. From germline, CDR1 is SGHAT and CDR2 FQNNGV. In DNA form, the CDR3 reads TGTGCCAGCAGCTTAGTTGGTGAAAATCAGCCCCAGCATTTT. Translating gives CASSLVGENQPQHF.

In this sample, this clone turned up once. The rearrangement links TRBV6-8 to TRBJ1-3; TRBD1 aligns across 11 bases. The CDR3 has 19 amino acids. Per germline, CDR1 MNHGY and CDR2 SAAAGT. V gave up 6 bases and J gave up 4 bases; unmatched junction bases: 17. The CDR3 DNA sequence: TGTGCCAGCAGCTACCCGGGACAGGGGGGAAGCCCTAAAGGAAACACCATATATTTT. Translated: CASSYPGQGGSPKGNTIYF.

This chain links TRBV5-1 with TRBJ1-2; tentative D call: TRBD1 (6 bases). V lost 4 bases, J lost 1 base, and 14 bases lay in between. Germline values: CDR1 SGHRS, CDR2 YFSETQ. The length of the CDR3 is 15 residues. CDR3 amino acids: CASSRRGSHNYGYTF. In DNA, the CDR3 is TGCGCCAGCAGCCGGAGGGGGAGTCATAACTATGGCTACACCTTC.

J is TRBJ2-1 and V is TRBV2, with 9 bases matching TRBD2. The junction had 11 bases not matched to a gene; V was cut back by 0 bases and J by 5 bases. Per germline, CDR1 SNHLY and CDR2 FYNNEI. The CDR3 totals 18 residues. The DNA of the CDR3 is TGTGCCAGCAGTGAAGCGCTTCTCTGGAGCGGGGGGAACAATGAGCAGTTCTTC. This gives the protein CASSEALLWSGGNNEQFF.

This sequence joins TRBV19 and TRBJ2-7, with D unclear. CDR3 length equals 12 residues. Germline loops: CDR1 LNHDA, CDR2 SQIVND (reference sequence). Trimming took 3 bases from V and 2 from J, leaving 5 bases between them. CDR3: CASSMAPYEQYF. The CDR3 DNA follows: TGTGCCAGTAGTATGGCCCCCTACGAGCAGTACTTC.

The gene calls are TRBV25-1 and TRBJ1-4; possibly TRBD1 for D (6 bases). The V end lost 6 bases, the J end lost 0 bases, and 11 bases lay between the germline ends. Germline V lookup: CDR1 MGHDK, CDR2 SYGVNS. The CDR3 contains 15 residues. The CDR3 sequence: CASSSRGATNEKLFF. As DNA, the CDR3 is TGTGCCAGCAGCAGCAGGGGTGCAACTAATGAAAAACTGTTTTTT.

V gene TRBV9 combines with J gene TRBJ2-2; 13 bases line up with TRBD2. The germline V gene encodes CDR1 SGDLS and CDR2 YYNGEE. With V trimmed by 4 bases and J by 3 bases, 3 bases remained unmatched. CDR3 length: 16 amino acids. The CDR3 is CASSRGLAGDTGELFF. CDR3 sequence (DNA): TGTGCCAGCAGCCGAGGACTAGCGGGAGACACCGGGGAGCTGTTTTTT. Complete variable domain (other parts from reference TRBV9 and TRBJ2-2): DSGVTQTPKHLITATGQRVTLRCSPRSGDLSVYWYQQSLDQGLQFLIQYYNGEERAKGNILERFSAQQFPDLHSELNLSSLELGDSALYFCASSRGLAGDTGELFFGEGSRLTVL.

The chain has TRBV5-5 and TRBJ1-2, with D uncertain. The CDR3 loop spans 14 amino acids. V shed 1 base and J shed 6 bases, with 13 bases lying between them. The germline gives CDR1 SGHKS, CDR2 YYEKEE (reference sequence). CDR3 nucleotide sequence: TGTGCCAGCAGCTTGTTGTCCCCGGACGATGGCTACACCTTC. It specifies CASSLLSPDDGYTF.

The J gene is TRBJ2-1, the V gene TRBV27, with 8 positions matching TRBD2. The CDR3 consists of 14 residues. V lost 6 bases and J lost 2; bases outside the gene matches: 3. CDR1 MNHEY and CDR2 SMNVEV come from the germline V gene (reference sequence). In nucleotides, the CDR3 is TGTGCCAGCAGGGAAGCGGGGGCCTACAATGAGCAGTTCTTC. This gives the protein CASREAGAYNEQFF.

The CDR3 region has the DNA TGTGCCAGCAGATTTACATACACAGGCTCGAACACCGGGGAGCTGTTTTTT. Translating gives CASRFTYTGSNTGELFF. The rearrangement uses TRBV7-2 and TRBJ2-2; maybe TRBD1 (5 bases). There are 17 residues in the CDR3. Germline V CDR1 and CDR2: SGHTA, FQGNSA. V dropped 6 bases and J dropped 0 bases, with 17 bases sitting between them.

This chain joins TRBV28 and TRBJ1-2; 9 bases line up with TRBD1. V dropped 5 bases and J dropped 2; count of bases not matched to a gene: 6. Germline V gene lookup returns CDR1 MDHEN and CDR2 SYDVKM. This CDR3 comprises 15 residues. The DNA of the CDR3 is TGTGCCAGCAGTCTCCCGGGACAGGGAAACTATGGCTACACCTTC. Protein product: CASSLPGQGNYGYTF.

V and J are TRBV5-4 and TRBJ2-1; 14 nucleotides line up with TRBD2. Germline CDR1 is SGHNT and CDR2 is YYREEE (reference sequence). The CDR3 extends over 15 amino acids. V shed 3 bases and J 7 bases; nucleotides not matched to a gene: 3. The CDR3 DNA sequence: TGTGCCAGCAGCTCCGGGACTAGCGGGAGTAATGAGCAGTTCTTC. It is translated as CASSSGTSGSNEQFF.

The rearrangement joins TRBV5-4 to TRBJ2-1; TRBD2 matches 7 bases. Germline V gene data show CDR1 as SGHNT and CDR2 as YYREEE (reference sequence). The CDR3 spans 15 residues. V shed 4 bases and J 2 bases; nucleotides not matched to a gene: 6. In DNA, the CDR3 is TGTGCCAGCAGCCAGCGACTAGCAGCCTACAATGAGCAGTTCTTC. Its protein product is CASSQRLAAYNEQFF.

This rearrangement joins TRBV2 to TRBJ2-1, with TRBD2 matching 8 bases. CDR3 length: 15 residues. Per the germline V gene, CDR1 is SNHLY and CDR2 is FYNNEI. After removal of 4 bases from V and 6 bases from J, the junction contained 8 bases not matched to a gene. The DNA of the CDR3 is TGTGCCAGCAGTGTTGGACTAGCTGGAGGCAATGAGCAGTTCTTC. As protein: CASSVGLAGGNEQFF.